This TCR beta chain stems from a study of T cells after yellow fever vaccination. Germline loops: CDR1 DFQATT, CDR2 SNEGSKA (reference sequence). The CDR3 covers 15 residues. V was cut by 1 base and J by 0 bases, with 10 bases left in between. TCRdb used MiXCR to reprocess the 5' RACE reads, holding one entry per CDR3 protein. The sample holds 450,000 to 550,000 distinct CDR3 sequences; around 21% are singletons and the top ten take 14%. The rearrangement joins TRBV20-1 to TRBJ1-3; D might be TRBD1 (5 bases). Source: PBMCs, taken 15 days after the yellow fever booster vaccination. The TCR originated in a man younger than 40 who received the YFV17D yellow fever vaccine. The CDR3: CSARVPGGSGNTIYF. In nucleotides, the CDR3 is TGCAGTGCTAGAGTGCCGGGGGGCTCTGGAAACACCATATATTTT.